This T cell receptor (beta chain) was profiled in a study of blood T cells in healthy people across ages. General observations from the study: Aged donors had fewer naive CD4+ cells and lower diversity than long-lived donors. There was no known CMV status for donors, so expanded clonotype changes were possibly confounded. Because sorting was not performed, PBMCs prevented conclusive naive versus antigen-experienced comparison.

Primers used in a second PCR of about 7 to 11 cycles were a sample-barcoded 5' primer and a J-beta primer mix. TCRdb passed the 5' RACE reads through MiXCR, listing each CDR3 protein once. The sample lists 700,000 or so distinct CDR3 sequences, around 38% occurring once. V trimming: 8 bases; J trimming: 2 bases; junction bases outside the gene matches: 9. The CDR3 spans 14 residues. CDR1 is MNHNY and CDR2 is SVGAGI in the germline V gene (reference sequence). Remarks on this clonotype: Antigen: not known.

Healthy Caucasian individuals from Russia aged about 6 to 95 were enrolled as donors. Material: blood. This receptor was taken from a man aged 80 or over in good health. The chain combines TRBV6-6 with TRBJ2-7; 7 nucleotides align to TRBD2. The CDR3 reads CASEVGGGAYEQYF. The CDR3 nucleotides are TGTGCCAGCGAAGTCGGCGGGGGAGCCTACGAGCAGTACTTC.